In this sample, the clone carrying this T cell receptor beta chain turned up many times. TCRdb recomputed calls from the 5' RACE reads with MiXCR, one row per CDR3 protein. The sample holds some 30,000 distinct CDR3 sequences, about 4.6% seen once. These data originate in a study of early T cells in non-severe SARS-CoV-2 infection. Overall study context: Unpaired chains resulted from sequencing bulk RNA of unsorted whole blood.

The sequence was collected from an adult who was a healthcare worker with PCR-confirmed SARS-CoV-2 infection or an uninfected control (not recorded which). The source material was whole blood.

As DNA, the CDR3 is TGTGCCAGCATCGGCAGGGGGCGCGTGGACGTGCACACAGATACGCAGTATTTT. Translated, it gives CASIGRGRVDVHTDTQYF. The chain couples TRBV28 to TRBJ2-3; 8 bases are a match to TRBD1. The germline V gene encodes CDR1 MDHEN and CDR2 SYDVKM. After removal of 7 bases from V and 2 bases from J, the junction contained 17 bases not matched to a gene. The CDR3 spans 18 residues.